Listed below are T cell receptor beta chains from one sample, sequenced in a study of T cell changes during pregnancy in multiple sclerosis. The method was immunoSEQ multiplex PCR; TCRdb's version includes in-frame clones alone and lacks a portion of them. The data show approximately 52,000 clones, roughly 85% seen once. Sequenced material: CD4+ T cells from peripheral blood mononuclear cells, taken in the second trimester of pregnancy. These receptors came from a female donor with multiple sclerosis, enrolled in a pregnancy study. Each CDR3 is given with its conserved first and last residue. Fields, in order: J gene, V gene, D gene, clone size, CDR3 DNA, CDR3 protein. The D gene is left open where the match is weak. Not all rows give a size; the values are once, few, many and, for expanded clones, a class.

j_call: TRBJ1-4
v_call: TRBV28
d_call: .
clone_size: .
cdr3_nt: TGTGCCAGCAGCTTTGGAGGGGAAGAAAAACTGTTTTTT
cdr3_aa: CASSFGGEEKLFF

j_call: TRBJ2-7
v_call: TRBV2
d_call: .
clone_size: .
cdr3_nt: TGTGCCAGCAGGGGCGACAACAGATACGAGCAGTACTTC
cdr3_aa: CASRGDNRYEQYF

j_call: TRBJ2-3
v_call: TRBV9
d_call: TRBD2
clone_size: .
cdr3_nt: TGTGCCAGCAGCGTAGTCGGGGGGAACACAGATACGCAGTATTTT
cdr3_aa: CASSVVGGNTDTQYF

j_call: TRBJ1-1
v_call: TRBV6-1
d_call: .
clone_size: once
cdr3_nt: TGTGCCAGCAGGCGAGAGCTATACACTGAAGCTTTCTTT
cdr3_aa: CASRRELYTEAFF

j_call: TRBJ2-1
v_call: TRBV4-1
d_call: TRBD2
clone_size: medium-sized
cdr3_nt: TGCGCCAGCAGCGGAGGACTAGCGGGAGTCAATGAGCAGTTCTTC
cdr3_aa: CASSGGLAGVNEQFF

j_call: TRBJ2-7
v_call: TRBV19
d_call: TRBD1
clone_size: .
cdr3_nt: TGTGCCAGTAGGGTGGACAGGAGAGCCTACGAGCAGTACTTC
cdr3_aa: CASRVDRRAYEQYF

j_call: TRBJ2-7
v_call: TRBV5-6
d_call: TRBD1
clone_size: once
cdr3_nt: TGTGCCAGCAGCTTGGCAGGGACAGGGGTGTACGAGCAGTACTTC
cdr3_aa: CASSLAGTGVYEQYF

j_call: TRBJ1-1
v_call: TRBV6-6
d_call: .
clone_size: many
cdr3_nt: TGTGCCAGCAGGAGTCAGGGGAACACTGAAGCTTTCTTT
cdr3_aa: CASRSQGNTEAFF

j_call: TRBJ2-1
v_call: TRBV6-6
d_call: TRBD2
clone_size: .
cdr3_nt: TGTGCCACCTTGGTCACTAGCGGCTCCTACAATGAGCAGTTCTTC
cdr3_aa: CATLVTSGSYNEQFF

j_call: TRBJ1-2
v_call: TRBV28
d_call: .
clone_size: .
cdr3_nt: TGTGCCAGTTTAGGACTAGGGGGAGGCTTCGGGCATGGTTATGGCTACACCTTC
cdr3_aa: CASLGLGGGFGHGYGYTF

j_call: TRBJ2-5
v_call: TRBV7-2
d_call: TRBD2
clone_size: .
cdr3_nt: TGTGCCAGCAGCGATGGGACTAGCTTTGAGACCCAGTACTTC
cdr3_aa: CASSDGTSFETQYF

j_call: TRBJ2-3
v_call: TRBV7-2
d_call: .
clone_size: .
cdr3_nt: TGTGCCAGCAGCCCCGACAGTCTCGGCACAGATACGCAGTATTTT
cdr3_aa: CASSPDSLGTDTQYF

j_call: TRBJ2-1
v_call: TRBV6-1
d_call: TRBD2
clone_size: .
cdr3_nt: TGTGCCAGCAGTGAAGGGGGACTAGGGCCGGGTAATGAGCAGTTCTTC
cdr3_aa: CASSEGGLGPGNEQFF

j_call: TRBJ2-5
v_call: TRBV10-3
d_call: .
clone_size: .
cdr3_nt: TGTGCCATCAGCCAGGCCCAGCAAGAGACCCAGTACTTC
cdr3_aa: CAISQAQQETQYF

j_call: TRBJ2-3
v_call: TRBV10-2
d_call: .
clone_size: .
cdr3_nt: TGCGCCAGCAGTGATCGGGGGGCGAACACAGATACGCAGTATTTT
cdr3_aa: CASSDRGANTDTQYF

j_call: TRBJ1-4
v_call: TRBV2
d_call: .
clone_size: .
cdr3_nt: TGTGCCAGCAGTGAAATCTTACAGGCAAACGGTGAAAAACTGTTTTTT
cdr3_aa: CASSEILQANGEKLFF

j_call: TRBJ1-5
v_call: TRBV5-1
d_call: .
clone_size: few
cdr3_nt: TGCGCCAGCAGCGGGGGGGATAGCAATCAGCCCCAGCATTTT
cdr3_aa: CASSGGDSNQPQHF